This T cell receptor (beta chain) was captured in a study of identical twins. Overall study results and limits: Models underestimated TCR alpha sharing (out-of-frame) in monozygotic twins.

TCRdb reprocessed the 5' RACE reads with MiXCR, giving one entry per CDR3 protein. The table records some 730,000 distinct CDR3 sequences, about 18% of them present only once. There are a few counts of this clonotype. What it binds is not known. This same sample was also taken into another study, of T cells expressing NK-cell markers.

The receptor's source is a woman between 18 and 30 years old in good health. Sequenced sample: PBMCs.

This CDR3 reads CASSQDWTDTQYF. The DNA of the CDR3 is TGCGCCAGCAGCCAGGATTGGACAGATACGCAGTATTTT. J is TRBJ2-3 and V is TRBV5-1; no definite D call. Between the trimmed V and J ends, which lost 4 bases and 3 bases, there was a span of 9 bases. There are 13 residues in the CDR3. Germline V gene sequence: CDR1 SGHRS, CDR2 YFSETQ.